These 32 T cell receptor beta chains originate from one sample sequenced in a study of cytomegalovirus exposure and HLA in healthy donors. PCR involved 60 Vbeta and 13 Jbeta primers. Measured with immunoSEQ multiplex PCR; TCRdb has only the in-frame clones, and not every one. Here the sample spans under 200,000 clones, 65% to 90% being singletons. Sequencing was carried out using PBMCs. All receptors come from a human donor in good health.

J is TRBJ2-1 and V is TRBV5-1; D is unresolved. Trimming left V 5 bases short and J 0 bases short, with 6 bases between. This CDR3 is built from 13 residues. Germline V gives CDR1 SGHRS, CDR2 YFSETQ. The chain's CDR3 is CASRGRSYNEQFF. The CDR3 coding sequence is TGCGCCAGCAGGGGCCGCTCCTACAATGAGCAGTTCTTC.

The chain has TRBV13 and TRBJ2-7; 8 bases agree with TRBD2. The V gene end was trimmed by 3 bases and the J gene end by 0 bases; junction bases not matched to a gene: 10. Germline V gene data show CDR1 as PRHDT and CDR2 as FYEKMQ (reference sequence). The CDR3 covers 17 residues. This CDR3 reads CASSFFYSGESSYEQYF. The CDR3 DNA reads as TGTGCCAGCAGCTTTTTTTATAGCGGGGAGAGCTCCTACGAGCAGTACTTC.

The rearrangement joins TRBV5-1 to TRBJ2-3; maybe TRBD1 (6 bases). Germline V lookup: CDR1 SGHRS, CDR2 YFSETQ. The CDR3 runs to 14 residues. Trimming removed 0 bases from V and 6 bases from J, with 11 bases in between. CDR3 in amino acids: CASSLEQGPDTQYF. Here the CDR3 DNA reads TGCGCCAGCAGCTTGGAACAGGGTCCGGATACGCAGTATTTT.

This chain connects TRBV7-9 to TRBJ1-3; D unresolved. CDR1 and CDR2 (germline): SEHNR, FQNEAQ (reference sequence). V gave up 3 bases and J gave up 8 bases, with 5 bases separating them. The CDR3 runs 11 residues. In DNA, the CDR3 is TGTGCCAGCAGCTTCGAGGACACCATATATTTT. Protein: CASSFEDTIYF.

The V gene is TRBV2, the J gene TRBJ2-7, with 8 bases identical to TRBD2. Germline assignment: CDR1 SNHLY and CDR2 FYNNEI. The CDR3 has 12 amino acids. J was trimmed by 2 bases and V by 8 bases; bases with no gene match: 2. DNA of the CDR3: TGTGCCAGCCGGGGGGGAACCTACGAGCAGTACTTC. Residues: CASRGGTYEQYF.

The chain links TRBV27 to TRBJ1-3, with unresolved D. Between the trimmed V and J ends, which lost 7 bases and 0 bases, there was a span of 13 bases. This CDR3 is 15 amino acids long. Germline CDR1 is MNHEY and CDR2 is SMNVEV (reference sequence). CDR3 loop: CASINRSPSGNTIYF. The CDR3 DNA reads TGTGCCAGCATTAATAGGAGCCCCTCTGGAAACACCATATATTTT.

The gene calls are TRBV5-1 and TRBJ2-5, with 11 nucleotides matching TRBD1. Germline V lookup: CDR1 SGHRS, CDR2 YFSETQ. CDR3 length equals 15 residues. The J segment lost 1 base and the V segment lost 4 bases, leaving 3 bases of the junction unmatched. CDR3 in amino acids: CASSPGTGGQETQYF. DNA for the CDR3: TGCGCCAGCAGCCCCGGGACAGGGGGCCAAGAGACCCAGTACTTC.

The rearrangement joins TRBV10-3 to TRBJ1-2, with D maybe TRBD1 (5 bases). Germline V gene data show CDR1 as ENHRY and CDR2 as SYGVKD. There are 13 residues in the CDR3. V gave up 10 bases and J gave up 6 bases, with 18 bases separating them. CDR3 DNA: TGTGCCACCTCCCAGGGTTTGTTTCATGGCTACACCTTC. Translating gives CATSQGLFHGYTF.

The rearrangement joins TRBV4-1 to TRBJ1-6; 7 bases map to TRBD1. CDR1 MGHRA and CDR2 YSYEKL come from the germline V gene. This CDR3 region has 18 residues. The V gene end was trimmed by 0 bases and the J gene end by 4 bases; junction bases not matched to a gene: 9. CDR3 sequence (DNA): TGCGCCAGCAGCCAAGAATCCGTCCAGGGGGGTTATAATTCACCCCTCCACTTT. This sequence encodes CASSQESVQGGYNSPLHF.

This clone appeared once. The rearrangement links TRBV6-1 to TRBJ2-7; D is unresolved. CDR1 is MNHNS and CDR2 is SASEGT in the germline V gene. The CDR3 has 14 amino acids. V was pared by 3 bases and J by 2 bases, with 11 bases between. The CDR3 DNA follows: TGTGCCAGCAGTGAGGAGAGACGGGCCTACGAGCAGTACTTC. Residues: CASSEERRAYEQYF.

This chain links TRBV2 with TRBJ2-5; 15 bases line up with TRBD2. The CDR3 has 16 amino acids. Germline CDR1 and CDR2: SNHLY and FYNNEI. V lost 4 bases, J lost 4 bases, and 4 bases stayed unmatched. CDR3 residues: CASSGTSGGALETQYF. The CDR3 coding sequence is TGTGCCAGCAGTGGGACTAGCGGGGGGGCCTTAGAGACCCAGTACTTC.

This clone was counted a few times. The chain has TRBV6-5 and TRBJ2-5; 7 bases fit TRBD2. Unmatched junction bases numbered 7, after V lost 7 bases and J lost 5 bases. CDR1 MNHEY and CDR2 SVGAGI come from the germline V gene. The CDR3 length is 13 residues. The CDR3 coding sequence is TGTGCCAGCACCCCGGGACTAACGGAGACCCAGTACTTC. It yields the protein CASTPGLTETQYF.

DNA of the CDR3: TGTGCCACCAGCAGGTGGGACACCTACGAGCAGTACTTC. It yields the protein CATSRWDTYEQYF. The V and J genes are TRBV15 and TRBJ2-7; D might be TRBD1 (6 bases). Germline V CDR1 and CDR2: LNHNV, YYDKDF (reference sequence). Trimming shortened V by 3 bases and J by 2 bases, and 8 bases separated the two germline ends. CDR3 size: 13 residues.

The chain couples TRBV7-2 to TRBJ1-1; maybe TRBD1 (5 bases). This CDR3 comprises 12 residues. V lost 0 bases and J lost 12, with 11 bases in between. Germline CDR1 and CDR2: SGHTA and FQGNSA. The DNA for the CDR3 is TGTGCCAGCAGCTTAGCATCAGGGAGGACTTTCTTT. Its translation: CASSLASGRTFF.

The gene calls are TRBV27 and TRBJ1-2; 7 bases align to TRBD1. The J segment lost 5 bases and the V segment lost 5 bases, leaving 14 bases of the junction unmatched. Germline assignment: CDR1 MNHEY and CDR2 SMNVEV (reference sequence). The CDR3 contains 16 residues. CDR3 region: CASSERARGRMYGYTF. CDR3 bases: TGTGCCAGCAGTGAGAGGGCGAGGGGGCGGATGTATGGCTACACCTTC.

V is TRBV7-9 and J is TRBJ1-2; the match to TRBD1 covers 8 bases. This CDR3 is built from 13 residues. The germline V gene has CDR1 SEHNR and CDR2 FQNEAQ (reference sequence). With 6 bases clipped from V and 8 bases from J, the junction kept 8 bases outside the gene matches. The CDR3 bases are TGTGCCAGCAGGACCCAGGGGGCATGGGGCTACACCTTC. The encoded protein is CASRTQGAWGYTF. The variable domain in full, with the rest retrieved from reference TRBV7-9 and TRBJ1-2, is DTGVSQNPRHKITKRGQNVTFRCDPISEHNRLYWYRQTLGQGPEFLTYFQNEAQLEKSRLLSDRFSAERPKGSFSTLEIQRTEQGDSAMYLCASRTQGAWGYTFGSGTRLTVV.

The V call is TRBV27, the J call TRBJ2-5, with unresolved D. This CDR3 is built from 13 residues. V was shortened by 3 bases and J by 2 bases, with 7 bases between the two germline ends. Germline V gene data show CDR1 as MNHEY and CDR2 as SMNVEV (reference sequence). CDR3 amino acids: CASSFAVQETQYF. CDR3 DNA sequence: TGTGCCAGCAGTTTCGCAGTGCAAGAGACCCAGTACTTC.

The rearrangement links TRBV19 to TRBJ1-1; tentative D call: TRBD1 (6 bases). This CDR3 has 15 residues. Germline-derived CDR1 and CDR2 are LNHDA and SQIVND (reference sequence). Trimming took 7 bases from V and 0 from J, leaving 15 bases between them. The CDR3, as DNA: TGTGCCAGTAATAGACAGGACCGCATGAACACTGAAGCTTTCTTT. Its protein product is CASNRQDRMNTEAFF.

This clone was counted once. The chain joins TRBV2 to TRBJ2-1, with 15 bases that match TRBD2. The CDR3 consists of 17 residues. J was trimmed by 7 bases and V by 0 bases; bases with no gene match: 4. CDR1 is SNHLY, CDR2 FYNNEI, per germline. CDR3 sequence reads: CASSEAGLAGGQNEQFF. For the CDR3, the DNA is TGTGCCAGCAGTGAAGCCGGACTAGCGGGGGGGCAAAATGAGCAGTTCTTC. The whole variable domain, filled in from reference TRBV2 and TRBJ2-1, reads EPEVTQTPSHQVTQMGQEVILRCVPISNHLYFYWYRQILGQKVEFLVSFYNNEISEKSEIFDDQFSVERPDGSNFTLKIRSTKLEDSAMYFCASSEAGLAGGQNEQFFGPGTRLTVL.

The chain couples TRBV10-3 to TRBJ1-1; tentative D call: TRBD1 (6 bases). The CDR3 runs to 15 residues. Germline V gene sequence: CDR1 ENHRY, CDR2 SYGVKD. V was clipped by 6 bases and J by 2 bases, with 16 bases between them. In DNA form, the CDR3 reads TGTGCCATCAGGGGTTTGGACAGCCAAAACACTGAAGCTTTCTTT. This sequence encodes CAIRGLDSQNTEAFF.

The chain uses TRBV2 and TRBJ1-1, with TRBD1 matching 10 bases. With 6 bases clipped from V and 5 bases from J, the junction kept 15 bases outside the gene matches. CDR3 length: 17 residues. The germline CDR1 and CDR2 sequences are SNHLY and FYNNEI. The CDR3 coding sequence is TGTGCCAGCAGAGCCGGGACAGGGGCCCCGGGGGGAACTGAAGCTTTCTTT. Its translation: CASRAGTGAPGGTEAFF.

The chain combines TRBV10-1 with TRBJ1-3, with 7 bases fitting TRBD1. The CDR3 contains 16 residues. Germline V gene data show CDR1 as WNHNN and CDR2 as SYGVQD (reference sequence). Germline trimming cut 2 bases from V and 4 bases from J; bases unmatched to any gene: 8. CDR3 in DNA: TGCGCCAGCAGTGAGGCGCCCAGGGGGAACGGAAACACCATATATTTT. This translates into CASSEAPRGNGNTIYF.

This clone came up a few times. This chain uses TRBV4-3 with TRBJ2-2; D is undetermined. The germline V and J ends were trimmed by 4 bases and 6 bases, with 9 bases remaining between them. Per the germline V gene, CDR1 is LGHNA and CDR2 is YSLEER. This CDR3 has 13 residues. In DNA form, the CDR3 reads TGCGCCAGCAGCCTTCCCGGTGCCGGGGAGCTGTTTTTT. Amino acids: CASSLPGAGELFF.

V is TRBV9 and J is TRBJ1-2; D call uncertain. The V and J ends lost 3 bases and 3 bases respectively, with 3 bases between them. The germline CDR1 and CDR2 sequences are SGDLS and YYNGEE. This CDR3 region has 11 residues. The CDR3 reads CASSADYGYTF. DNA of the CDR3: TGTGCCAGCAGCGCCGACTATGGCTACACCTTC.

This clone showed up just a few times. The chain couples TRBV5-4 to TRBJ1-1; D remains unclear. The CDR3 is made up of 16 amino acids. V lost 4 bases and J lost 1, with 17 bases in between. Germline V lookup: CDR1 SGHNT, CDR2 YYREEE (reference sequence). The DNA for the CDR3 is TGTGCCAGCAGCCTATTCGAGGAGCGACCGAACACTGAAGCTTTCTTT. It encodes CASSLFEERPNTEAFF.

The chain links TRBV6-5 to TRBJ2-5, with D possibly being TRBD1 (5 bases). The CDR3 totals 13 residues. Trimming removed 6 bases from V and 11 bases from J, with 19 bases in between. The germline V gene encodes CDR1 MNHEY and CDR2 SVGAGI. The CDR3 reads CASRMTDTTEQYF. CDR3 nucleotide sequence: TGTGCCAGCAGGATGACAGACACTACGGAGCAGTACTTC.

This chain joins TRBV5-1 and TRBJ1-5; 9 positions match TRBD1. The germline CDR1 and CDR2 sequences are SGHRS and YFSETQ. V dropped 0 bases and J dropped 4; count of bases not matched to a gene: 2. This CDR3 has 15 residues. The CDR3 nucleotides read TGCGCCAGCAGCTTGGAGGGACAGGGTAATCAGCCCCAGCATTTT. It codes for CASSLEGQGNQPQHF.

The rearrangement uses TRBV2 and TRBJ1-5, with 7 bases matching TRBD1. The CDR3 runs to 14 residues. V lost 3 bases to trimming and J lost 5 bases; unmatched junction nucleotides: 4. Looked up from germline, CDR1 is SNHLY and CDR2 is FYNNEI. The chain's CDR3 is CASSEGTGDQPQHF. Here the CDR3 DNA reads TGTGCCAGCAGTGAGGGAACAGGGGATCAGCCCCAGCATTTT. Together with reference TRBV2 and TRBJ1-5, the CDR3 gives the full variable domain: EPEVTQTPSHQVTQMGQEVILRCVPISNHLYFYWYRQILGQKVEFLVSFYNNEISEKSEIFDDQFSVERPDGSNFTLKIRSTKLEDSAMYFCASSEGTGDQPQHFGDGTRLSIL.

J is TRBJ2-2 and V is TRBV4-3; 10 nucleotides agree with TRBD2. Germline V gives CDR1 LGHNA, CDR2 YSLEER. The CDR3 extends over 19 amino acids. V dropped 0 bases and J dropped 7; count of bases not matched to a gene: 14. The CDR3 sequence is CASSQDRAAGGISGGELFF. CDR3 bases: TGCGCCAGCAGCCAAGATCGGGCAGCGGGGGGGATCTCTGGCGGGGAGCTGTTTTTT.

As DNA, the CDR3 is TGTGCCAGCAGTTCTCCTCGAGTCTCTGGAAACACCATATATTTT. Translating it yields CASSSPRVSGNTIYF. V is TRBV6-5 and J is TRBJ1-3; D gene unclear. This CDR3 is built from 15 residues. V was shortened by 4 bases and J by 0 bases, with 10 bases between the two germline ends. Germline V gene sequence: CDR1 MNHEY, CDR2 SVGAGI.

The rearrangement joins TRBV5-1 to TRBJ2-7; maybe TRBD1 (5 bases). CDR3 length: 15 residues. V gave up 7 bases and J gave up 2 bases, with 19 bases separating them. Germline V gene lookup returns CDR1 SGHRS and CDR2 YFSETQ. In DNA, the CDR3 is TGCGCCAGCGATGACAGCCACTGTCCGACCTACGAGCAGTACTTC. Its protein product is CASDDSHCPTYEQYF.

V is TRBV15 and J is TRBJ2-7, with unresolved D. This CDR3 spans 14 amino acids. Trimming took 0 bases from V and 3 from J, leaving 9 bases between them. Germline V CDR1 and CDR2: LNHNV, YYDKDF (reference sequence). The DNA of the CDR3 is TGTGCCACCAGCAGAGACAGAAACTACTACGAGCAGTACTTC. The encoded protein is CATSRDRNYYEQYF.